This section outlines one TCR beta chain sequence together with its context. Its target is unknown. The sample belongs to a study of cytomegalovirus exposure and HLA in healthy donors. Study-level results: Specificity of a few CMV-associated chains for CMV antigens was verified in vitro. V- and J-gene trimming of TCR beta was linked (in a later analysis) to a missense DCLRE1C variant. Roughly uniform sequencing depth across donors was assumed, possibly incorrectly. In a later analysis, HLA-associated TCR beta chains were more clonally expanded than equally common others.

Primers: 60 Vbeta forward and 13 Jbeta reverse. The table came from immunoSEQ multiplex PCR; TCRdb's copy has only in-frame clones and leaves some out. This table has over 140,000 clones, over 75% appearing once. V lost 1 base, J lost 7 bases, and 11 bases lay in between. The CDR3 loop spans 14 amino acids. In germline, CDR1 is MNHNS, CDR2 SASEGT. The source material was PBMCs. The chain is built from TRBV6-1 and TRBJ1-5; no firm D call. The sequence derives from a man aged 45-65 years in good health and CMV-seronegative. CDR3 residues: CASSEVGGWQPQHF. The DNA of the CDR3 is TGTGCCAGCAGTGAAGTGGGAGGGTGGCAGCCCCAGCATTTT.